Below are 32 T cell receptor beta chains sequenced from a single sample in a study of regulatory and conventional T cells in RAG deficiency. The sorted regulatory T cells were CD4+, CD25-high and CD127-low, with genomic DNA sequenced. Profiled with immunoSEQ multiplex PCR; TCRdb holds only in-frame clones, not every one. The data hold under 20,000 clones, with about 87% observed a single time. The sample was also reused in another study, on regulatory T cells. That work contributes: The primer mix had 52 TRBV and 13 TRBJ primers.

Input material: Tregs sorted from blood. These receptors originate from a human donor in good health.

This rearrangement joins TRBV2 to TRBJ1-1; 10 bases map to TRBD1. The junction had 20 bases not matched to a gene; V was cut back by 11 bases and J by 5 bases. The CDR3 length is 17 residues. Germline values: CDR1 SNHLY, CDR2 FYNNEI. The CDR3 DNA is TGTGCCGGAATAGACAGGGGGCCGGGGGTCGCGCGGACTGAAGCTTTCTTT. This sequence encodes CAGIDRGPGVARTEAFF. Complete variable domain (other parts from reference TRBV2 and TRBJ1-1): EPEVTQTPSHQVTQMGQEVILRCVPISNHLYFYWYRQILGQKVEFLVSFYNNEISEKSEIFDDQFSVERPDGSNFTLKIRSTKLEDSAMYFCAGIDRGPGVARTEAFFGQGTRLTVV.

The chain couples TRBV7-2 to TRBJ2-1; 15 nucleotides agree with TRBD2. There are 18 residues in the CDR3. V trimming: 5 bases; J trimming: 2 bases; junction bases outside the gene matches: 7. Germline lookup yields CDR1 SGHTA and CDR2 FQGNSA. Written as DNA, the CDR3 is TGTGCCAGCAGCCCCGGGACTAGCGGGGGGAGCCCCTACAATGAGCAGTTCTTC. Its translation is CASSPGTSGGSPYNEQFF.

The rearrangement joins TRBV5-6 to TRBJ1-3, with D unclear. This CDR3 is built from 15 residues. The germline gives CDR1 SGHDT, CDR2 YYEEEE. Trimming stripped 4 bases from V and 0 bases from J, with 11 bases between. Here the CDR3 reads CASSDYRFSGNTIYF. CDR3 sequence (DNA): TGTGCCAGCAGCGACTACCGGTTCTCTGGAAACACCATATATTTT.

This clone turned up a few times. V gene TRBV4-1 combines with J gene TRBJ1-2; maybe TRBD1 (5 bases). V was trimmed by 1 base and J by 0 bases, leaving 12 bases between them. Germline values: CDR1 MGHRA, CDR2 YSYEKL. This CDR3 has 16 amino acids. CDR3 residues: CASSQGLGDSNYGYTF. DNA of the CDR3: TGCGCCAGCAGCCAAGGTCTGGGGGATTCTAACTATGGCTACACCTTC.

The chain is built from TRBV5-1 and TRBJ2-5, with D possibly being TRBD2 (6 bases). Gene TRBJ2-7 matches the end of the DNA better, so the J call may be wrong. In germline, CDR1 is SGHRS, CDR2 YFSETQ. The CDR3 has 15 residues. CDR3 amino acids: CASSLDGGSSYEQYF. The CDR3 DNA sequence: TGCGCCAGCAGCTTGGATGGAGGGAGCTCCTACGAGCAGTACTTC.

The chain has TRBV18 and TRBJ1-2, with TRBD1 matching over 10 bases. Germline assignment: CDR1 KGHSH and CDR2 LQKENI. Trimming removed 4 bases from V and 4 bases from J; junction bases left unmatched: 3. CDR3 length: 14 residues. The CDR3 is CASSLDRGLYGYTF. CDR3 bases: TGTGCCAGCTCACTCGACAGGGGGCTCTATGGCTACACCTTC.

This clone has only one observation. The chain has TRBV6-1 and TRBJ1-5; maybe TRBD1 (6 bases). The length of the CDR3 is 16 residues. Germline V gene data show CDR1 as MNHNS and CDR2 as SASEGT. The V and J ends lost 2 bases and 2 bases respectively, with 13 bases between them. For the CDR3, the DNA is TGTGCCAGCAGTGAACTAGGGGGGTCGGGCAATCAGCCCCAGCATTTT. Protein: CASSELGGSGNQPQHF.

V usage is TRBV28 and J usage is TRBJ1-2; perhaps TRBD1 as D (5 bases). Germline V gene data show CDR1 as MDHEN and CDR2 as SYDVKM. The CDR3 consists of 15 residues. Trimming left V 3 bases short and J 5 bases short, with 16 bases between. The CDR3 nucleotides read TGTGCCAGCAGTTTGGGTGCAGGGAGACGTTATGGCTACACCTTC. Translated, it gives CASSLGAGRRYGYTF.

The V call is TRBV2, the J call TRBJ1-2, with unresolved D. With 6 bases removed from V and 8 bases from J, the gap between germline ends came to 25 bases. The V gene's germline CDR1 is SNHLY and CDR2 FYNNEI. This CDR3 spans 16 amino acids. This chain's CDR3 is CASRGASRTPGGGYTF. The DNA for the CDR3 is TGTGCCAGCAGGGGCGCCTCTAGGACTCCAGGAGGAGGCTACACCTTC.

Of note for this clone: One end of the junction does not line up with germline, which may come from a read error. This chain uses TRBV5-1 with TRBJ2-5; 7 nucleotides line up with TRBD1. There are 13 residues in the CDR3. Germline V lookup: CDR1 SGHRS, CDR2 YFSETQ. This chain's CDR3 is CASSLTGEETQHF. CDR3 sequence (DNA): TGCGCCAGCAGCTTGACAGGGGAAGAGACCCAGCACTTC.

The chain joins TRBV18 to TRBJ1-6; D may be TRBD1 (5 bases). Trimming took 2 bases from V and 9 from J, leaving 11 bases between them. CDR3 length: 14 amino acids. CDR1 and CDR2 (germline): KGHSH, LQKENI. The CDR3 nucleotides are TGTGCCAGCTCACCAAGGGGTTCATCTTCACCCCTCCACTTT. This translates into CASSPRGSSSPLHF.

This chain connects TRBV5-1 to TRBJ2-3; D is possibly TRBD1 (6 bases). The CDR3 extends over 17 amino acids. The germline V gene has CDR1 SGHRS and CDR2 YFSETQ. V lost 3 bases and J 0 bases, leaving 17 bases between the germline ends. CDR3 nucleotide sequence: TGCGCCAGCAGCTCCCCGGTACAGGGAGCTAGCACAGATACGCAGTATTTT. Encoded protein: CASSSPVQGASTDTQYF.

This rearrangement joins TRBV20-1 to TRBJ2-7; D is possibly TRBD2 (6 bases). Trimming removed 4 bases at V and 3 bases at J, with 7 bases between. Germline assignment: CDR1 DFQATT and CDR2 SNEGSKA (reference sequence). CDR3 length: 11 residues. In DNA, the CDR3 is TGCAGTGCTACCGGGGGCTACGAGCAGTACTTC. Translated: CSATGGYEQYF.

The CDR3 loop is CASSPGQGRSDEQFF. CDR3 nucleotides: TGTGCCAGCTCACCCGGACAGGGGAGAAGTGATGAGCAGTTCTTC. This chain links TRBV18 with TRBJ2-1, with 9 bases that match TRBD1. V dropped 3 bases and J dropped 8; count of bases not matched to a gene: 8. The CDR3 consists of 15 residues. The germline gives CDR1 KGHSH, CDR2 LQKENI. The full variable domain, completed using reference TRBV18 and TRBJ2-1, is NAGVMQNPRHLVRRRGQEARLRCSPMKGHSHVYWYRQLPEEGLKFMVYLQKENIIDESGMPKERFSAEFPKEGPSILRIQQVVRGDSAAYFCASSPGQGRSDEQFFGPGTRLTVL.

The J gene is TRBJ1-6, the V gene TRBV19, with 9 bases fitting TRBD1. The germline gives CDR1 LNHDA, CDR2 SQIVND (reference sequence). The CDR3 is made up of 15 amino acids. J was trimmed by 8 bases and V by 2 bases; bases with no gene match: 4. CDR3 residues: CASSINRGQDSPLHF. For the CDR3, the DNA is TGTGCCAGTAGTATAAACAGGGGGCAAGATTCACCCCTCCACTTT. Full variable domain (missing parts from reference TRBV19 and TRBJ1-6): DGGITQSPKYLFRKEGQNVTLSCEQNLNHDAMYWYRQDPGQGLRLIYYSQIVNDFQKGDIAEGYSVSREKKESFPLTVTSAQKNPTAFYLCASSINRGQDSPLHFGNGTRLTVT.

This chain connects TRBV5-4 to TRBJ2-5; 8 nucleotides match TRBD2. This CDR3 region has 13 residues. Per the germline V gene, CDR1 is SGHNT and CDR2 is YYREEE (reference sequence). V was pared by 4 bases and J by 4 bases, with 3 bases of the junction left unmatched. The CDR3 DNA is TGTGCCAGCAGCCCTGCGGGGGGAGAGACCCAGTACTTC. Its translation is CASSPAGGETQYF.

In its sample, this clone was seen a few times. CDR3 amino acids: CASSLRGPRGKLFF. Written as DNA, the CDR3 is TGTGCCAGCAGTCTCCGGGGCCCAAGGGGAAAACTGTTTTTT. The gene calls are TRBV6-6 and TRBJ1-4; weak D call: TRBD1 (5 bases). Trimming took 5 bases from V and 10 from J, leaving 17 bases between them. The germline V gene has CDR1 MNHNY and CDR2 SVGAGI (reference sequence). The CDR3 is 14 residues long.

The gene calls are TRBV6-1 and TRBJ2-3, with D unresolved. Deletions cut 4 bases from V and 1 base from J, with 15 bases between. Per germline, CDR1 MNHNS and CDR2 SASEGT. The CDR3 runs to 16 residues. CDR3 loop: CASSGRHQDRTDTQYF. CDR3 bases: TGTGCCAGCAGTGGTAGGCACCAGGATCGCACAGATACGCAGTATTTT.

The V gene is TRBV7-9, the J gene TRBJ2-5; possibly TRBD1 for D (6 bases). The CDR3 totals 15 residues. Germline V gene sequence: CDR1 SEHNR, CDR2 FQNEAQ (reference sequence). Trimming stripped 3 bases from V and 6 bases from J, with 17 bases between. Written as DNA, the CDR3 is TGTGCCAGCAGCTTGGGACATCAAAAACCGCAGACCCAGTACTTC. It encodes CASSLGHQKPQTQYF.

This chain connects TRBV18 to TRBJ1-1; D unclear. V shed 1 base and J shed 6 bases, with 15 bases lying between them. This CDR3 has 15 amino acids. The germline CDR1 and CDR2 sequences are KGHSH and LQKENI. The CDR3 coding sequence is TGTGCCAGCTCACCACGGTCCCAGGAGGTCGCTGAAGCTTTCTTT. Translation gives CASSPRSQEVAEAFF.

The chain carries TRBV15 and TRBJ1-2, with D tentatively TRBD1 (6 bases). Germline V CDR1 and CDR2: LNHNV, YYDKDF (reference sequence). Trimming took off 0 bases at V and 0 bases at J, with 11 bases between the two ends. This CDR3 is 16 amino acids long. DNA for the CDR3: TGTGCCACCAGCAGAGACCCCGACAGGTCTAACTATGGCTACACCTTC. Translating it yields CATSRDPDRSNYGYTF.

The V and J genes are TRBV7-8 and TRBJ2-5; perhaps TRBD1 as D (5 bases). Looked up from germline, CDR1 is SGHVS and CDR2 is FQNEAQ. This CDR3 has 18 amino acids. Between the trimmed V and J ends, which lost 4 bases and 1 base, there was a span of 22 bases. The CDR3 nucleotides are TGTGCCAGCAGCTCACGCGTGACAGCCGGGTCCCCCCAAGAGACCCAGTACTTC. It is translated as CASSSRVTAGSPQETQYF.

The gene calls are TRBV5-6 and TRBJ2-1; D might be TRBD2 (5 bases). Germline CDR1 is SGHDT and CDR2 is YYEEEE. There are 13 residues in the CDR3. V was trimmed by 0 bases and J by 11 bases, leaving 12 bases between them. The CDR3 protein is CASSLAAGGQQFF. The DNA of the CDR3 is TGTGCCAGCAGCTTGGCGGCGGGCGGTCAGCAGTTCTTC. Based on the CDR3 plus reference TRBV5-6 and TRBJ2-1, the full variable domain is DAGVTQSPTHLIKTRGQQVTLRCSPKSGHDTVSWYQQALGQGPQFIFQYYEEEERQRGNFPDRFSGHQFPNYSSELNVNALLLGDSALYLCASSLAAGGQQFFGPGTRLTVL.

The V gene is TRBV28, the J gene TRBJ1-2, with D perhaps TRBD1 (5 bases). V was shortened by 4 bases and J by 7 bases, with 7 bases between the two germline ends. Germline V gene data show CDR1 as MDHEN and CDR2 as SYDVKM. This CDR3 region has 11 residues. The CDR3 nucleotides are TGTGCCAGCAGTTCCAGGGTTGGCTACACCTTC. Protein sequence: CASSSRVGYTF.

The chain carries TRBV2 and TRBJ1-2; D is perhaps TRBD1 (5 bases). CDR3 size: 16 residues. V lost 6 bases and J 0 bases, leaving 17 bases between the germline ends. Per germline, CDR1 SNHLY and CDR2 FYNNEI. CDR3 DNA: TGTGCCAGCAGGAGGGAACAGGCGGCGACTAACTATGGCTACACCTTC. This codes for CASRREQAATNYGYTF.

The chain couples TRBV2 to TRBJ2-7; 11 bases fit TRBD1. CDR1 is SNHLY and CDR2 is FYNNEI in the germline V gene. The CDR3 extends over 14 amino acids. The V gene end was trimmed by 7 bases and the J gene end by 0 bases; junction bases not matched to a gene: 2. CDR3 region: CASKGTGGSYEQYF. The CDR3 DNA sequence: TGTGCCAGCAAGGGGACAGGGGGCTCCTACGAGCAGTACTTC.

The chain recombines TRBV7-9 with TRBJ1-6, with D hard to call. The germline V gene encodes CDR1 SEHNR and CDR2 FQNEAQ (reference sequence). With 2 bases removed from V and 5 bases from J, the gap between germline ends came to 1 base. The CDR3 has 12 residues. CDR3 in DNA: TGTGCCAGCAGCTTAAATAATTCACCCCTCCACTTT. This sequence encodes CASSLNNSPLHF.

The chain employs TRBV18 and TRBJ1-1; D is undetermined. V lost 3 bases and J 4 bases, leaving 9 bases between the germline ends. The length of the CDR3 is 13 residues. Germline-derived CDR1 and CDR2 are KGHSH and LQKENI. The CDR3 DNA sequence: TGTGCCAGCTCACCTTTATCCGGCACTGAAGCTTTCTTT. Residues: CASSPLSGTEAFF.

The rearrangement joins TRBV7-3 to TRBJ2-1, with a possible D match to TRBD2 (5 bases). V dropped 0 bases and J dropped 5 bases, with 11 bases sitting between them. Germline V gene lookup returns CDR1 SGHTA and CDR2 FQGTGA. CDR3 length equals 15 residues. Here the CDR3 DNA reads TGTGCCAGCAGCTTAACGTTTCGGGAAAACAATGAGCAGTTCTTC. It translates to CASSLTFRENNEQFF.

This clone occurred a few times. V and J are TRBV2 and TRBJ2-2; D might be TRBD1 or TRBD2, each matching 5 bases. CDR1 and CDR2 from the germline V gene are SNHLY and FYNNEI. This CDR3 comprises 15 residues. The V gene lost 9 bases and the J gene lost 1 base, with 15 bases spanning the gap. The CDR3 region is CASKGTAGNTGELFF. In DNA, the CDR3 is TGTGCCAGTAAAGGGACGGCTGGGAACACCGGGGAGCTGTTTTTT.

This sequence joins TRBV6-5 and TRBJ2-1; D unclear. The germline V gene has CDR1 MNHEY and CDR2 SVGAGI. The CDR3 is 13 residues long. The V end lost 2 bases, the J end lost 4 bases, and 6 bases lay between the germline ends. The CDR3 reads CASSYDLYNEQFF. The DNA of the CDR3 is TGTGCCAGCAGTTACGACCTTTACAATGAGCAGTTCTTC.

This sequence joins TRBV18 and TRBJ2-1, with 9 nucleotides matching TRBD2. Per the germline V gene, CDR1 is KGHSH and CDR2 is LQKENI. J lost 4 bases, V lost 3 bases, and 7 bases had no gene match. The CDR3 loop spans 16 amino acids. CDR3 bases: TGTGCCAGCTCACCTTCGATAGCGGGGGCGTACAATGAGCAGTTCTTC. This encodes CASSPSIAGAYNEQFF.